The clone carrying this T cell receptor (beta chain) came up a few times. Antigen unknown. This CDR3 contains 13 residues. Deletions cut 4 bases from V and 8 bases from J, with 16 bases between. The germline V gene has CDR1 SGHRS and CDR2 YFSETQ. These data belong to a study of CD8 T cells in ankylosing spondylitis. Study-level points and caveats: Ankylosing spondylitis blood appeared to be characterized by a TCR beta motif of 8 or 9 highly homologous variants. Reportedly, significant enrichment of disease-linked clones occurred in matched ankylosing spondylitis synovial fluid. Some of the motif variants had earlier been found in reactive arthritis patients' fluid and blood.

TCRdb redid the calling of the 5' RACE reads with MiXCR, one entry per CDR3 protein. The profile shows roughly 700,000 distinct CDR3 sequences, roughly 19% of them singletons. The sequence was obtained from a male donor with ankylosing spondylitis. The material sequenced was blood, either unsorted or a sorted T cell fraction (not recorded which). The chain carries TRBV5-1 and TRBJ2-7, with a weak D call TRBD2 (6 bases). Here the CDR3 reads CASSLPESGQQYF. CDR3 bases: TGCGCCAGCAGCCTCCCCGAGAGCGGGCAGCAGTACTTC.